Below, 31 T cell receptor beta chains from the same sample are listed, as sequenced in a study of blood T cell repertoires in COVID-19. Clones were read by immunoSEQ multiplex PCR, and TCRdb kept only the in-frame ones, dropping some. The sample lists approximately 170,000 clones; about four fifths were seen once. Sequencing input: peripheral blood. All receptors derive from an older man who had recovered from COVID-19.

The CDR3 DNA is TGCGCCAGCAGCTTGAATTCCTTCACAGATACGCAGTATTTT. It is translated as CASSLNSFTDTQYF. V usage is TRBV5-1 and J usage is TRBJ2-3; no firm D call. The CDR3 is 14 residues long. Trimming pared 1 base from V and 2 bases from J, leaving 8 bases between. Germline V gene sequence: CDR1 SGHRS, CDR2 YFSETQ. Combining the CDR3 with reference TRBV5-1 and TRBJ2-3 gives the whole variable domain KAGVTQTPRYLIKTRGQQVTLSCSPISGHRSVSWYQQTPGQGLQFLFEYFSETQRNKGNFPGRFSGRQFSNSRSEMNVSTLELGDSALYLCASSLNSFTDTQYFGPGTRLTVL.

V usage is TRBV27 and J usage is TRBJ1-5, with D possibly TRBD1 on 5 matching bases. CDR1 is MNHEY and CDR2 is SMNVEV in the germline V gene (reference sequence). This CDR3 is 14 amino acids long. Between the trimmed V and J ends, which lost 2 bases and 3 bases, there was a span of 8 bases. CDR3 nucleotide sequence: TGTGCCAGCAGTTTAGGGGGGGACAATCAGCCCCAGCATTTT. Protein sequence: CASSLGGDNQPQHF.

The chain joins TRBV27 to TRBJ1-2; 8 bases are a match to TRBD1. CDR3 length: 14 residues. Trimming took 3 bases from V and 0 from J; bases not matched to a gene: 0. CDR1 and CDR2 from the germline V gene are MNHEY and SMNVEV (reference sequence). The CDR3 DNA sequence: TGTGCCAGCAGTTTGGACAGGGCTAACTATGGCTACACCTTC. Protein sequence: CASSLDRANYGYTF.

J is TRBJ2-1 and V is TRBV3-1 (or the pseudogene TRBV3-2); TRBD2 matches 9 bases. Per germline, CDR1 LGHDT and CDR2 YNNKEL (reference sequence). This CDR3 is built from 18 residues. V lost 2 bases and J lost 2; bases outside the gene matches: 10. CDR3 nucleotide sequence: TGTGCCAGCAGCCAACCCGAACGGAGCGGGAGGACCTACAATGAGCAGTTCTTC. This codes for CASSQPERSGRTYNEQFF.

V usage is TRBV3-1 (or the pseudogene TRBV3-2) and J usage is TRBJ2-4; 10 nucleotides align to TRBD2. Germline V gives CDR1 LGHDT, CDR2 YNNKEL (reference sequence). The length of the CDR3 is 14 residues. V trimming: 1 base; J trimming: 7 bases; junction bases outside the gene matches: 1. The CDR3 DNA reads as TGTGCCAGCAGCCAAGGACTAGCGGGTAACATTCAGTACTTC. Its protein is CASSQGLAGNIQYF.

CDR3 amino acids: CASSFTGTNGYTF. Written as DNA, the CDR3 is TGTGCCAGCAGCTTTACAGGGACCAATGGCTACACCTTC. The chain couples TRBV5-5 to TRBJ1-2; TRBD1 might be the D (6 bases). The CDR3 totals 13 residues. The V and J ends lost 2 bases and 6 bases respectively, with 11 bases between them. In germline, CDR1 is SGHKS, CDR2 YYEKEE (reference sequence). Based on the CDR3 plus reference TRBV5-5 and TRBJ1-2, the full variable domain is DAGVTQSPTHLIKTRGQQVTLRCSPISGHKSVSWYQQVLGQGPQFIFQYYEKEERGRGNFPDRFSARQFPNYSSELNVNALLLGDSALYLCASSFTGTNGYTFGSGTRLTVV.

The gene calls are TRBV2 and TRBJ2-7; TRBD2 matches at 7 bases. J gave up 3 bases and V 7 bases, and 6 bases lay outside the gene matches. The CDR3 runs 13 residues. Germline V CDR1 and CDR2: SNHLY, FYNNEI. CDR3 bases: TGTGCCAGCACCCCGCGGGAGTTCTACGAGCAGTACTTC. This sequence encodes CASTPREFYEQYF.

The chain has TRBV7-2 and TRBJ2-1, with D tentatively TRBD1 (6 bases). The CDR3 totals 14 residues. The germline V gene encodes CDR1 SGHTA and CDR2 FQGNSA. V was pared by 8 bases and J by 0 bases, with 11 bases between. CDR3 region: CASRRGGSYNEQFF. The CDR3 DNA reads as TGTGCCAGCCGGAGAGGGGGCTCCTACAATGAGCAGTTCTTC.

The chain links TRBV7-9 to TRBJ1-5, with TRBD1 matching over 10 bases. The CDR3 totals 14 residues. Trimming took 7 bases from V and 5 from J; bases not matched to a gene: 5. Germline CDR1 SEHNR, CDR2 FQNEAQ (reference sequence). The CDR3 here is CASTSTGGHQPQHF. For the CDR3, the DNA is TGTGCCAGCACCTCGACAGGGGGCCATCAGCCCCAGCATTTT.

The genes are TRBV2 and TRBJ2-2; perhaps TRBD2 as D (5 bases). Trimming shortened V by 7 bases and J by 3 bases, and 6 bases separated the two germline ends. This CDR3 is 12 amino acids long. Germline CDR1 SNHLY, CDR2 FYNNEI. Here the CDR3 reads CASMRDTGELFF. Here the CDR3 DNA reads TGTGCCAGCATGAGGGACACCGGGGAGCTGTTTTTT.

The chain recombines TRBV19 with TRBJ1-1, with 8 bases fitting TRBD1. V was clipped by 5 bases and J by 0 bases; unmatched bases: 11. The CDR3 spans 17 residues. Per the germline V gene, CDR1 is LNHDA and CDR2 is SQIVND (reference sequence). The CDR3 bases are TGTGCCAGTAGTCACCGTGGGACAGGCCAAATGAACACTGAAGCTTTCTTT. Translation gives CASSHRGTGQMNTEAFF.

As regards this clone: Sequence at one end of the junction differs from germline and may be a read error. CDR3 loop: CSSGQGKGGYTF. The CDR3 region has the DNA TGCTCCTCGGGCCAGGGAAAGGGGGGCTACACCTTC. The chain uses TRBV7-8 and TRBJ1-2, with D perhaps TRBD1 (5 bases). Germline values: CDR1 SGHVS, CDR2 FQNEAQ. There are 12 residues in the CDR3.

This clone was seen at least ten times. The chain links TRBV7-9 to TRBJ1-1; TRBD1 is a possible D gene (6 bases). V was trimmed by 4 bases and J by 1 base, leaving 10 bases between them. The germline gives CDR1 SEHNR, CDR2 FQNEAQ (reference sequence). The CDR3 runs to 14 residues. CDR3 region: CASSSRGPNTEAFF. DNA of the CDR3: TGTGCCAGCAGCTCCAGGGGTCCGAACACTGAAGCTTTCTTT.

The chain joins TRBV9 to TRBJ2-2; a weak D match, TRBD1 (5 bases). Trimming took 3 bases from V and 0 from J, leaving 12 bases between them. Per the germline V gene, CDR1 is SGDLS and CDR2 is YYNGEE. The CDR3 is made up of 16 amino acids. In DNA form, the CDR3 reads TGTGCCAGCAGCGCGGACACCTACGCGAACACCGGGGAGCTGTTTTTT. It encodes CASSADTYANTGELFF.

As DNA, the CDR3 is TGTGCCAGCAGCTCCCGGGACAGAAGAGAGACCCAGTACTTC. Amino acid sequence: CASSSRDRRETQYF. The V call is TRBV5-4, the J call TRBJ2-5, with TRBD1 matching over 7 bases. The CDR3 consists of 14 residues. Germline values: CDR1 SGHNT, CDR2 YYREEE (reference sequence). Trimming took 3 bases from V and 4 from J; bases not matched to a gene: 6. The full variable domain, with the rest looked up from reference TRBV5-4 and TRBJ2-5, is ETGVTQSPTHLIKTRGQQVTLRCSSQSGHNTVSWYQQALGQGPQFIFQYYREEENGRGNFPPRFSGLQFPNYSSELNVNALELDDSALYLCASSSRDRRETQYFGPGTRLLVL.

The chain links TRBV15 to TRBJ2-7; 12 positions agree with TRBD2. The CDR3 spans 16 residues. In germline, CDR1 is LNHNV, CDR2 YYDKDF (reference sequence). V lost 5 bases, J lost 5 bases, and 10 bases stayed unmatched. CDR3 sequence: CATSSRRLAGEDEQYF. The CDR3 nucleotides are TGTGCCACCAGCTCGCGAAGACTAGCGGGAGAGGACGAGCAGTACTTC.

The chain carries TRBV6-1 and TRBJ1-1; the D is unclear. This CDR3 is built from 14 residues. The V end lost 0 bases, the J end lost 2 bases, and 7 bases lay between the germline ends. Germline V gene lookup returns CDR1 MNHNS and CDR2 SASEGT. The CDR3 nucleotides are TGTGCCAGCAGTGAAGCACTCCTAAACACTGAAGCTTTCTTT. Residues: CASSEALLNTEAFF.

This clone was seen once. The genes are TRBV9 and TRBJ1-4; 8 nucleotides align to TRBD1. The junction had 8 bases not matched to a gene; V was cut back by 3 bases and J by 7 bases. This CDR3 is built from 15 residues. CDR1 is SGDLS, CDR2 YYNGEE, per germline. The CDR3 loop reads CASSGAGGSREKLFF. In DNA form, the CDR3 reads TGTGCCAGCAGCGGGGCAGGGGGCTCACGTGAAAAACTGTTTTTT.

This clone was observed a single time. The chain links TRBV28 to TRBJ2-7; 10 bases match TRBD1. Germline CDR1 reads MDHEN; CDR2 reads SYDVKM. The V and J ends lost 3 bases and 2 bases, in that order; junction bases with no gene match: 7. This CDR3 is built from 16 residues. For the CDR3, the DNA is TGTGCCAGCAGTTTGGCGGGACAGGGGAACCCCTACGAGCAGTACTTC. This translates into CASSLAGQGNPYEQYF.

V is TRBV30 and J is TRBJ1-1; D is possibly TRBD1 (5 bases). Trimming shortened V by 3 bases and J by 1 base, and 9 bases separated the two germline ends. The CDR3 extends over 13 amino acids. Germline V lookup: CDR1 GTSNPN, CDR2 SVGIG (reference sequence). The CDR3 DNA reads TGTGCCTGGAGGGGACTCCCGAACACTGAAGCTTTCTTT. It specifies CAWRGLPNTEAFF.

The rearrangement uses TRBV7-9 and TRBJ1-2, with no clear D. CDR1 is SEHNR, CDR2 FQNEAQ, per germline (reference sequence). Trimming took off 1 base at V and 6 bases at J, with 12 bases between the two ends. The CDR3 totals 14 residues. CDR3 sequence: CASSLEGLADGYTF. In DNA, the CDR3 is TGTGCCAGCAGCTTAGAAGGTTTGGCGGATGGCTACACCTTC. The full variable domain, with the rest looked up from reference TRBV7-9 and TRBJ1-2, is DTGVSQNPRHKITKRGQNVTFRCDPISEHNRLYWYRQTLGQGPEFLTYFQNEAQLEKSRLLSDRFSAERPKGSFSTLEIQRTEQGDSAMYLCASSLEGLADGYTFGSGTRLTVV.

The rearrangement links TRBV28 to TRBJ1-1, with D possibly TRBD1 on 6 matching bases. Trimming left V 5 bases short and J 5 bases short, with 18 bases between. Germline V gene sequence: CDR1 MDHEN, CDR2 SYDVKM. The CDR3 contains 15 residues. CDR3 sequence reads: CASSAPGRGYTEAFF. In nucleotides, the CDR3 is TGTGCCAGCAGTGCCCCAGGCAGGGGTTATACTGAAGCTTTCTTT.

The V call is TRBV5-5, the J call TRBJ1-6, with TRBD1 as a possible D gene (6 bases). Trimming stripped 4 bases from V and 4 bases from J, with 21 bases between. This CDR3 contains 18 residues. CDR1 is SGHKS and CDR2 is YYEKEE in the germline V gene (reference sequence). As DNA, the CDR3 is TGTGCCAGCAGCCTAAGACAGGTCGGGGCATCGTATAATTCACCCCTCCACTTT. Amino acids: CASSLRQVGASYNSPLHF.

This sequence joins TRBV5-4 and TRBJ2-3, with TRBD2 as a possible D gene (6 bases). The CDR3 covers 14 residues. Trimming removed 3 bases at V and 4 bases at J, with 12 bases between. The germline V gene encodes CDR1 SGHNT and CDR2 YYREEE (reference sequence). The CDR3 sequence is CASSSGLNPDTQYF. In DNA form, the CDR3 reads TGTGCCAGCAGCTCCGGACTAAATCCAGATACGCAGTATTTT.

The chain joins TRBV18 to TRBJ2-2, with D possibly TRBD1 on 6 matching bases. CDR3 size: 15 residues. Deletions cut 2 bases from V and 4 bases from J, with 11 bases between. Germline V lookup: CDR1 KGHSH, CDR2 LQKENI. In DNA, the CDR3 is TGTGCCAGCTCACCATCAAGGGGGAGCACCGGGGAGCTGTTTTTT. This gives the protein CASSPSRGSTGELFF.

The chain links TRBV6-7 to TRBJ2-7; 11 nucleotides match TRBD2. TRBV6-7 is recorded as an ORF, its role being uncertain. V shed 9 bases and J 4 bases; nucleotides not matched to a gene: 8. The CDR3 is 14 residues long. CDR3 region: CARPELAGAYEQYF. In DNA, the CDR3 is TGTGCCAGACCTGAACTAGCGGGAGCTTACGAGCAGTACTTC.

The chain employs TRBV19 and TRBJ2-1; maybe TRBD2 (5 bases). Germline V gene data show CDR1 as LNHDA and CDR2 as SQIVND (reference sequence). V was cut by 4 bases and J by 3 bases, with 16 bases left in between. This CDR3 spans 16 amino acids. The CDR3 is CASSTLSAPDYNEQFF. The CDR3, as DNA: TGTGCCAGTAGTACTCTTAGCGCCCCCGACTACAATGAGCAGTTCTTC.

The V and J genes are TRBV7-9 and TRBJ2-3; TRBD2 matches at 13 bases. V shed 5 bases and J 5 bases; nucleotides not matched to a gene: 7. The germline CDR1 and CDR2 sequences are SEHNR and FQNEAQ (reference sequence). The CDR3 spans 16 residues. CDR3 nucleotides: TGTGCCAGCAGCCTCGGACTAGCGGGAGCCCAAGATACGCAGTATTTT. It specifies CASSLGLAGAQDTQYF. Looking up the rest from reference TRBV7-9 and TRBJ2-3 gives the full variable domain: DTGVSQNPRHKITKRGQNVTFRCDPISEHNRLYWYRQTLGQGPEFLTYFQNEAQLEKSRLLSDRFSAERPKGSFSTLEIQRTEQGDSAMYLCASSLGLAGAQDTQYFGPGTRLTVL.

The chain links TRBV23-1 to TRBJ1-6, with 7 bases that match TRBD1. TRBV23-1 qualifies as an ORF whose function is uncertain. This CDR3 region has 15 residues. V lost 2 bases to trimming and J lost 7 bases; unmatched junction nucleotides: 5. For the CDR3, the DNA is TGCGCCAGCAGTCAACCGACAGGGTACAATTCACCCCTCCACTTT. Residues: CASSQPTGYNSPLHF.

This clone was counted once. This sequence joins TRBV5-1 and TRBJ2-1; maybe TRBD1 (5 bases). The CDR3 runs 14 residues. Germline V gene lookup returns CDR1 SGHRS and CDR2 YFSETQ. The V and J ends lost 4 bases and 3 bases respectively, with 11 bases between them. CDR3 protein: CASSRGTLYNEQFF. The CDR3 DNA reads TGCGCCAGCAGCAGGGGAACCCTCTACAATGAGCAGTTCTTC.

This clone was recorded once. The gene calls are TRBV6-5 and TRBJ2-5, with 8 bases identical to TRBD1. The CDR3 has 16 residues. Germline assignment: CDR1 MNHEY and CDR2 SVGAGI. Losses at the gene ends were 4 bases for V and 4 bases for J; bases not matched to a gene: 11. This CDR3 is CASSWTGPARSETQYF. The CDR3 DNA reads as TGTGCCAGCAGTTGGACAGGGCCAGCCCGATCAGAGACCCAGTACTTC.